These T cell receptor beta chains were read from a single sample in a study of T-cell memory formation after mild COVID-19. In TCRdb, the 5' RACE reads were re-called with MiXCR into one record per CDR3 protein. Among 350,000 to 550,000 distinct CDR3 sequences, about 20% were seen once, and the ten largest hold roughly 21%. The specimen was PBMCs or a T cell subset sorted from them (not recorded which). The receptors derive from a man aged 18 to 29 who had mild COVID-19 (a few samples of this study predate the infection). Cell type and time point are not known. Both conserved end residues are trimmed from each CDR3.

v_call	cdr3_aa
TRBV7-2	ASRETGRIGNTIY
TRBV5-1	ASSWVNSGAEAF
TRBV29-1	SVQGFNYGYT
TRBV19	ASSPRTTYHEQY
TRBV12-3/TRBV12-4	ASSFWQEQY
TRBV10-3	AISESGLQETQY
TRBV4-1	ASSQVPHSQETQY
TRBV5-1	ASSLLRGGQDTGELF
TRBV20-1	SALKAGQGGYGYT
TRBV9	ASSAWRGAYNEQF
TRBV29-1	SVELAGRVYGYT
TRBV12-3/TRBV12-4	ASSFLLGPLLSYNEQF
TRBV20-1	SARGGSGGDEQY
TRBV5-5	ASSLGGPGQPQH
TRBV5-1	ASSRQTGNTEAF
TRBV10-3	AIRGASGYNEQF
TRBV7-9	ASSSTADSSGNTIY
TRBV24-1	ATSDSLQGSNYGYT
TRBV11-2	ASRGQGETQY
TRBV5-1	ASSGRQGTDTQY
TRBV13	ASSLGAIARRQAHYGYT
TRBV20-1	SVEGNTIY
TRBV7-9	ASSAFRAGVLDTQY
TRBV6-6	ASSYQVGEQY
TRBV10-3	ASGVTGEQF
TRBV12-3/TRBV12-4	ASRPGLNNQPQH
TRBV7-2	ASSLGRANTEAF
TRBV5-1	ASSSTSTGELF
TRBV5-1	ASSLAGASEAF
TRBV20-1	SASGGGADTQY
TRBV7-7	AIRDRVADTQY
TRBV6-5	ASSYGDRDNEKLF
TRBV7-9	ASSPPTQYYGYT
TRBV7-9	ASSPPLTGNTEAF
TRBV28	ASSSPSTAQQF
TRBV6-5	ASSYSYGRGNEQY
TRBV7-6	ASSLGPAGDEQF
TRBV6-5	ASSYGQGYETQY
TRBV4-3	ASRLEVGGTEAF
TRBV7-3	ASSLLTTDTQY
TRBV9	ASSTRTGGGGYT
TRBV9	ASSVDRGNSPLH
TRBV18	ASSPKVLSETQY
TRBV4-2	ASSQDGHSTVNYGYT
TRBV6-2/TRBV6-3	ASSYSGAYPEAF
TRBV11-2	ASSLNWRDTQY
TRBV7-3	ASSSYRGPSYEQY
TRBV12-3/TRBV12-4	ASRLDSQETQY
TRBV12-3/TRBV12-4	ASSLDSYQETQY
TRBV9	ASSHRTTNTGELF
TRBV9	ASSVTPGSRSGELF
TRBV9	ASSVAGNTEAF
TRBV7-6	ASSLRQAEQY
TRBV9	ASSANAGGLVHETQY
TRBV20-1	SAEAGQGPSYGYT
TRBV5-1	ASSRGDSGNTIY
TRBV6-2/TRBV6-3	ASSFNRDRGTGELF
TRBV5-5	ASSLGAGQPNIQY
TRBV5-5	ASSAPGDRGYYEQY
TRBV7-2	ASSRDRGNQPQH